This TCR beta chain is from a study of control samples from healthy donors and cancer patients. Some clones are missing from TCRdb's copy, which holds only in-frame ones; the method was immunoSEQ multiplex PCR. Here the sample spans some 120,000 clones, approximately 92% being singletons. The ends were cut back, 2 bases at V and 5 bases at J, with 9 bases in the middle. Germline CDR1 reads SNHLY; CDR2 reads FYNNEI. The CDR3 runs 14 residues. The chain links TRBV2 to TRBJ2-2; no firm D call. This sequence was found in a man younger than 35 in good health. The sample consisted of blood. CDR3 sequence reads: CASSETPSTGELFF. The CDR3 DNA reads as TGTGCCAGCAGTGAAACCCCAAGTACCGGGGAGCTGTTTTTT.